The 26 T cell receptor beta chains below were found in one sample sequenced in a study of T cells in women clearing cervical HPV infection. Generated by immunoSEQ multiplex PCR, the TCRdb table keeps only in-frame clones and is missing some. This table holds 40,000 or so clones. Input material: blood buffy coat. Receptors originate from a woman aged 18 to 75 with a cervical HPV16 infection that either progressed to CIN3+ or cleared (not recorded which).

As regards this clone: The read ends 3 residues shy of where the CDR3 ends; the end is completed using the germline J gene. The chain carries TRBV18 and TRBJ1-2, with 10 positions matching TRBD1. From germline, CDR1 is KGHSH and CDR2 LQKENI. The CDR3 is 15 amino acids. The CDR3 region is CASSPPGQGILDYTF. The CDR3 DNA, read in part, is TGTGCCAGCTCACCACCGGGACAGGGGATTCTCGAC.

As for this clone: The read gets to within 3 residues of the CDR3 end, and the germline J gene fills in the rest. J is TRBJ1-1 and V is TRBV2; a weak D match, TRBD1 (5 bases). The CDR3 has 13 amino acids. CDR1 and CDR2 from the germline V gene are SNHLY and FYNNEI. V was shortened by 6 bases and J by 4 bases, with 12 bases between the two germline ends. The CDR3 spells CASRQGVGTEAFF. CDR3 DNA, as far as it was read: TGTGCCAGCAGGCAGGGAGTCGGCACTGAA.

A remark on this clone: The read terminates 3 residues ahead of where the CDR3 ends, so the germline J gene completes it. The rearrangement joins TRBV7-2 to TRBJ1-2, with no clear D. The CDR3 extends over 15 amino acids. Per germline, CDR1 SGHTA and CDR2 FQGNSA. The sequenced part of the CDR3 DNA is TGTGCCAGCAGCGGACTGACTAGCGGAAGTTACGAC. Protein: CASSGLTSGSYD. The whole CDR3 sequence is CASSGLTSGSYDYTF.

The CDR3 DNA, read in part, is TGTGCCAGCTCACCGCAACTCCGGGACGCGGGGCTGGATACC. Amino acid sequence: CASSPQLRDAGLDT. The entire CDR3 sequence reads CASSPQLRDAGLDTYTF. This rearrangement joins TRBV18 to TRBJ1-2; D might be TRBD1 (5 bases). The observed sequence ends 3 residues before the CDR3 terminus, with the missing tail filled in from the germline J gene. This CDR3 is built from 17 residues. Germline V gene data show CDR1 as KGHSH and CDR2 as LQKENI.

As concerns this clone: The read ends 3 residues shy of where the CDR3 ends; the end is completed using the germline J gene. The chain links TRBV19 to TRBJ1-1; 7 bases align to TRBD1. Trimming removed 3 bases from V and 1 base from J; junction bases left unmatched: 2. CDR3 size: 14 residues. CDR1 and CDR2 (germline): LNHDA, SQIVND (reference sequence). CDR3 bases read: TGTGCCAGTAGTATGGACAGGTCGAACACTGAA. As protein: CASSMDRSNTE. From start to end, the CDR3 is CASSMDRSNTEAFF.

The CDR3 DNA, read in part, is TGTGCCAGTAGAGTATTTGGAGGGGTCGCGGGGACCACTGAA. Translated: CASRVFGGVAGTTE. The full CDR3 sequence reads CASRVFGGVAGTTEAFF. The chain combines TRBV19 with TRBJ1-1; TRBD1 is a possible D gene (5 bases). The CDR3 goes on 3 residues after the read ends, and that part is filled in from the germline J gene. The CDR3 runs to 17 residues. V was cut by 6 bases and J by 4 bases, with 24 bases left in between. From germline, CDR1 is LNHDA and CDR2 SQIVND (reference sequence).

In the case of this clone: The CDR3 end lies 3 residues beyond the end of the read and is filled in from the germline J gene. The chain has TRBV19 and TRBJ1-1; no firm D call. Trimming shortened V by 7 bases and J by 1 base, and 13 bases separated the two germline ends. The CDR3 is 14 residues long. CDR1 is LNHDA, CDR2 SQIVND, per germline (reference sequence). The CDR3: CASNPGERNTEAFF. The CDR3 DNA, read in part, is TGTGCCAGTAACCCCGGGGAACGGAACACTGAA. Full variable domain (outside the CDR3, taken from reference TRBV19 and TRBJ1-1): DGGITQSPKYLFRKEGQNVTLSCEQNLNHDAMYWYRQDPGQGLRLIYYSQIVNDFQKGDIAEGYSVSREKKESFPLTVTSAQKNPTAFYLCASNPGERNTEAFFGQGTRLTVV.

Details on this clone: The read comes to an end 3 residues before the CDR3 does, leaving the germline J gene to fill in the end. The chain uses TRBV5-4 and TRBJ2-5; possibly TRBD2 for D (5 bases). The CDR3 has 15 residues. Between the trimmed V and J ends, which lost 1 base and 2 bases, there was a span of 12 bases. The V gene's germline CDR1 is SGHNT and CDR2 YYREEE (reference sequence). The CDR3 bases that were read are TGTGCCAGCAGCTTGAGGTCCGGGGAGCAAGAGACC. Residues: CASSLRSGEQET. The whole CDR3 is CASSLRSGEQETQYF.

A remark on this clone: The CDR3 is cut off 3 residues early in the read; its end comes from the germline J gene. The V and J genes are TRBV5-1 and TRBJ2-3; D not resolved. Germline assignment: CDR1 SGHRS and CDR2 YFSETQ. The CDR3 has 15 residues. V was cut by 0 bases and J by 0 bases, with 8 bases left in between. The CDR3 bases that were read are TGCGCCAGCAGCTTGGCGCTTACTAGCACAGATACG. It yields the protein CASSLALTSTDT. The full CDR3 reads CASSLALTSTDTQYF.

Comment on this clone: The missing CDR3 end, 3 residues past where the read stops, is filled in from the germline J gene. The gene calls are TRBV5-1 and TRBJ2-2; D might be TRBD2 (6 bases). The V gene lost 6 bases and the J gene lost 3 bases, with 12 bases spanning the gap. Germline V gene lookup returns CDR1 SGHRS and CDR2 YFSETQ. The length of the CDR3 is 14 residues. The CDR3 reads CASTGGTDTGELFF. CDR3 bases read: TGCGCCAGCACTGGGGGGACGGACACCGGGGAG.

Turning to this clone: The read gets to within 3 residues of the CDR3 end, and the germline J gene fills in the rest. The chain combines TRBV20-1 with TRBJ1-2; 9 nucleotides line up with TRBD1. The J segment lost 2 bases and the V segment lost 6 bases, leaving 4 bases of the junction unmatched. Germline values: CDR1 DFQATT, CDR2 SNEGSKA (reference sequence). The CDR3 is made up of 13 amino acids. The covered CDR3 bases are TGCAGTGCGGTGGACAGGGGAAACTATGGC. Protein product: CSAVDRGNYG. The full CDR3 protein is CSAVDRGNYGYTF.

Regarding this clone: The missing CDR3 end, 3 residues past where the read stops, is filled in from the germline J gene. This sequence joins TRBV4-2 and TRBJ2-7; 12 bases fit TRBD2. CDR1 and CDR2 (germline): LGHNA, YNFKEQ. This CDR3 region has 17 residues. With 0 bases clipped from V and 2 bases from J, the junction kept 5 bases outside the gene matches. The CDR3 sequence: CASSQDITSGGTYEQYF. CDR3 DNA (partial): TGTGCCAGCAGCCAAGATATCACTAGCGGGGGGACCTACGAG.

In regard to this clone: Read sequence stops 3 residues before the CDR3 end, and the germline J gene provides the missing end. The rearrangement links TRBV29-1 to TRBJ2-7; 7 bases agree with TRBD1. The CDR3 has 12 residues. The J segment lost 5 bases and the V segment lost 6 bases, leaving 7 bases of the junction unmatched. Germline V gene sequence: CDR1 SQVTM, CDR2 ANQGSEA. CDR3 loop: CSVSDRVNEQYF. The DNA read from the CDR3 is TGCAGCGTCTCCGACAGGGTCAACGAG.

With regard to this clone: The read comes to an end 3 residues before the CDR3 does, leaving the germline J gene to fill in the end. The chain has TRBV30 and TRBJ1-3; D is perhaps TRBD1 (5 bases). CDR3 length: 13 amino acids. Germline-derived CDR1 and CDR2 are GTSNPN and SVGIG (reference sequence). The ends were cut back, 6 bases at V and 2 bases at J, with 11 bases in the middle. Here the CDR3 reads CACKAGAGNTIYF. CDR3 bases read: TGTGCCTGCAAAGCGGGGGCTGGAAACACC.

Comments on this clone: Read coverage stops 3 residues before the CDR3 terminus; the germline J gene supplies the remainder. The chain couples TRBV19 to TRBJ1-5; TRBD1 matches at 7 bases. Germline CDR1 reads LNHDA; CDR2 reads SQIVND (reference sequence). Germline trimming cut 5 bases from V and 4 bases from J; bases unmatched to any gene: 2. The CDR3 is made up of 13 amino acids. The CDR3 sequence is CASSLQGNQPQHF. The sequenced CDR3 bases are TGTGCCAGTAGTCTACAGGGGAATCAGCCC.

About this clone: The sequenced fragment ends 3 residues before the CDR3 boundary, so the rest is inferred from the germline J gene. This chain links TRBV6-1 with TRBJ1-3; weak D call: TRBD1 (5 bases). Germline CDR1 reads MNHNS; CDR2 reads SASEGT. This CDR3 has 12 residues. Partial CDR3 DNA: TGTGCCAGCAGTGAAGGCGATCAGGGA. It translates to CASSEGDQG. The CDR3 as a whole reads CASSEGDQGIYF.

On this clone itself: The observed sequence ends 3 residues before the CDR3 terminus, with the missing tail filled in from the germline J gene. The chain joins TRBV20-1 to TRBJ2-3; possibly TRBD1 for D (6 bases). Per the germline V gene, CDR1 is DFQATT and CDR2 is SNEGSKA (reference sequence). The V end lost 5 bases, the J end lost 7 bases, and 19 bases lay between the germline ends. The CDR3 loop spans 14 amino acids. Incomplete CDR3 DNA: TGCAGTGCTTGTCTACAGGGAGAGTTTAATACG. As protein: CSACLQGEFNT. The CDR3, in full, reads CSACLQGEFNTQYF.

Concerning this clone itself: The CDR3 end lies 3 residues beyond the end of the read and is filled in from the germline J gene. The chain employs TRBV20-1 and TRBJ2-7; 8 positions match TRBD2. Germline CDR1 reads DFQATT; CDR2 reads SNEGSKA (reference sequence). The CDR3 covers 15 residues. V lost 0 bases and J lost 0; bases outside the gene matches: 4. The CDR3 sequence: CSARDVRGGSYEQYF. The covered CDR3 bases are TGCAGTGCTAGAGATGTCCGGGGGGGCTCCTACGAG.

A note on this clone: The read gets to within 3 residues of the CDR3 end, and the germline J gene fills in the rest. The chain couples TRBV29-1 to TRBJ2-7, with D perhaps matching TRBD1 (6 bases). This CDR3 comprises 15 residues. Germline V gives CDR1 SQVTM, CDR2 ANQGSEA. Trimming left V 6 bases short and J 0 bases short, with 18 bases between. The CDR3 spells CSVSTGLIASYEQYF. The covered CDR3 bases are TGCAGCGTATCTACAGGGTTGATCGCCTCCTACGAG.

Comment on this clone: The read stops 3 residues short of the end of the CDR3; the missing end is completed from the germline J gene. The rearrangement uses TRBV6-4 and TRBJ2-1; D possibly corresponds to TRBD2 (6 bases). Germline assignment: CDR1 MRHNA and CDR2 SNTAGT. CDR3 length: 14 amino acids. Trimming removed 4 bases at V and 7 bases at J, with 14 bases between. CDR3 DNA, as far as it was read: TGTGCCAGCAGTGCTCGGCGGGGCTTTAATGAG. It specifies CASSARRGFNE. The entire CDR3 protein reads CASSARRGFNEQFF.

About this clone itself: The read halts 3 residues ahead of the CDR3 end, with the missing end drawn from the germline J gene. The rearrangement uses TRBV19 and TRBJ2-5; D is perhaps TRBD1 (6 bases). CDR1 and CDR2 from the germline V gene are LNHDA and SQIVND (reference sequence). The V and J ends lost 8 bases and 3 bases respectively, with 22 bases between them. The CDR3 has 16 amino acids. The CDR3 bases that were read are TGTGCCAGTTCCCCCGGGACAACGTCCTTCAAAGAGACC. Its translation is CASSPGTTSFKET. The whole CDR3 protein reads CASSPGTTSFKETQYF.

CDR3 region: CASSEGTSGGWGNEQFF. The sequenced CDR3 bases are TGTGCCAGCAGTGAAGGGACTAGCGGGGGGTGGGGTAATGAG. V gene TRBV6-1 combines with J gene TRBJ2-1; 14 positions match TRBD2. The read stops 3 residues short of the end of the CDR3; the missing end is completed from the germline J gene. V lost 1 base to trimming and J lost 7 bases; unmatched junction nucleotides: 6. CDR1 is MNHNS, CDR2 SASEGT, per germline. The CDR3 loop spans 17 amino acids.

Comments on this clone: The read stops 3 residues short of the end of the CDR3; the missing end is completed from the germline J gene. The chain is built from TRBV4-2 and TRBJ2-5, with 12 bases fitting TRBD2. The CDR3 sequence is 17 residues long. Trimming at V came to 1 base and at J to 6 bases, leaving 9 bases not matched to a gene. From germline, CDR1 is LGHNA and CDR2 YNFKEQ. The CDR3 bases that were read are TGTGCCAGCAGCCAAGGGGCTAGCGGGGGGGCCGAAAAGACC. It specifies CASSQGASGGAEKT. In full, the CDR3 reads CASSQGASGGAEKTQYF.

As regards this clone: From the germline J gene comes the end of the CDR3, since the read stops 3 residues before it. V usage is TRBV2 and J usage is TRBJ2-7; D not certain. CDR3 size: 12 residues. The V gene's germline CDR1 is SNHLY and CDR2 FYNNEI. The ends were cut back, 1 base at V and 3 bases at J, with 4 bases in the middle. CDR3 loop: CASSEDRYEQYF. Incomplete CDR3 DNA: TGTGCCAGCAGTGAAGATCGCTACGAG.

Of note for this clone: The read stops 3 residues short of the end of the CDR3; the missing end is completed from the germline J gene. The rearrangement joins TRBV30 to TRBJ2-1; 11 bases line up with TRBD2. Trimming cost V 0 bases and J 8 bases; bases outside gene matches: 0. The CDR3 loop spans 13 amino acids. Germline V CDR1 and CDR2: GTSNPN, SVGIG (reference sequence). The CDR3 loop is CAWSVLAGDEQFF. The DNA read from the CDR3 is TGTGCCTGGAGTGTACTAGCGGGAGATGAG.

Concerning this clone: The read stops 3 residues short of the end of the CDR3; the missing end is completed from the germline J gene. The gene calls are TRBV5-1 and TRBJ1-1; the match to TRBD1 covers 11 bases. V shed 7 bases and J 4 bases; nucleotides not matched to a gene: 9. The CDR3 runs 15 residues. CDR1 SGHRS and CDR2 YFSETQ come from the germline V gene. The CDR3 spells CASEKGTGGTTEAFF. The DNA read from the CDR3 is TGCGCCAGCGAAAAAGGGACAGGGGGTACCACTGAA.